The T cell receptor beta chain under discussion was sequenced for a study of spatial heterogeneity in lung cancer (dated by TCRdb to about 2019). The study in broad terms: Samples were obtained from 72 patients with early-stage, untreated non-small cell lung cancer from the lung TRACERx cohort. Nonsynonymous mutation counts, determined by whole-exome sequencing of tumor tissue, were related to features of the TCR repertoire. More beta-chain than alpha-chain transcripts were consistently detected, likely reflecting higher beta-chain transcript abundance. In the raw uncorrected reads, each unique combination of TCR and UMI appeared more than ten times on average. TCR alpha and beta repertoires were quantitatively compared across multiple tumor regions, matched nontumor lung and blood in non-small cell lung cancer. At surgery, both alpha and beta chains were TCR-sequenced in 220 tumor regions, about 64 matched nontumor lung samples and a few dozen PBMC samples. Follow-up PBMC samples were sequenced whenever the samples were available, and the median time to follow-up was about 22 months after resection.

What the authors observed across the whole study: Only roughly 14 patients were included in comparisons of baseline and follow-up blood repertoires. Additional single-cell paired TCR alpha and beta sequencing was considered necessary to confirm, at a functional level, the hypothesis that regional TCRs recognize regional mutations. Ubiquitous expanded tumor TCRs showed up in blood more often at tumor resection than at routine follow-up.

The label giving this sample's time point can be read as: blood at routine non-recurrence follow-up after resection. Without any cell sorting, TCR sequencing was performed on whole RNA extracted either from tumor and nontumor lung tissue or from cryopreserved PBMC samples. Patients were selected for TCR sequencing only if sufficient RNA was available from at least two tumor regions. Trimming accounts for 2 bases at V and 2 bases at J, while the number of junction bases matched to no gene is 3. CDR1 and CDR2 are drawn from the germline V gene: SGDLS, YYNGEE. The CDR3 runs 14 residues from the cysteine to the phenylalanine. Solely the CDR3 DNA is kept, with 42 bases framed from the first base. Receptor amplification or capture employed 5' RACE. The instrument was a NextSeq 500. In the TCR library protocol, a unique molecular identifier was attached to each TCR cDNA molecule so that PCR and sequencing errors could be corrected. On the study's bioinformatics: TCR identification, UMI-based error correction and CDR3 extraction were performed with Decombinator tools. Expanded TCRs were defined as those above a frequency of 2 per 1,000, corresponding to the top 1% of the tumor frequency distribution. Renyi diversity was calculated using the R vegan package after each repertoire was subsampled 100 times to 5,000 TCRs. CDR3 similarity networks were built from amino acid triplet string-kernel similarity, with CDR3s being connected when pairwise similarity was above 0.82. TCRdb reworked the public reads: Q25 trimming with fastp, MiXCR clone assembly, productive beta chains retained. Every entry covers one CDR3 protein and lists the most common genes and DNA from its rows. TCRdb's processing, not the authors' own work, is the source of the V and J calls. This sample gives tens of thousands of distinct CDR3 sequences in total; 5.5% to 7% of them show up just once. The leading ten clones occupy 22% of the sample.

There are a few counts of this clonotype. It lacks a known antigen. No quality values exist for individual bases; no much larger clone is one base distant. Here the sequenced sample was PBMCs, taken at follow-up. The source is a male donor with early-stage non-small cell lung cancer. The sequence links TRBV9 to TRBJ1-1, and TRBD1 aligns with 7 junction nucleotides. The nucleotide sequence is TGTGCCAGCAGCGTTCGACAGGGAAACACTGAAGCTTTCTTT. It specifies CASSVRQGNTEAFF.